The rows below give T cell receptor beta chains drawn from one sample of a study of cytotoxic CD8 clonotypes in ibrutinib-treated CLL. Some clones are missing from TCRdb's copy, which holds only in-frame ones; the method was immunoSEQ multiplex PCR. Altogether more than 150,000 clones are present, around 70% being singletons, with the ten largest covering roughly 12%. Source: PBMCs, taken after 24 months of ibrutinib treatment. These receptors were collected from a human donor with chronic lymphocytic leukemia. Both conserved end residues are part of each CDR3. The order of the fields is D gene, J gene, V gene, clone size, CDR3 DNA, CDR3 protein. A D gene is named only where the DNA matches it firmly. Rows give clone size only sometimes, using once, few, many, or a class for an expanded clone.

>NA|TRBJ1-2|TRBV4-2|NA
TGTGCCAGCAGCCAGGGAGGGCAGCACTATGGCTACACCTTC
CASSQGGQHYGYTF
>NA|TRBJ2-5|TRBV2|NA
TGTGCCAGCAGTGTTACGGCCCTATGGACGGGAGAGACCCAGTACTTC
CASSVTALWTGETQYF
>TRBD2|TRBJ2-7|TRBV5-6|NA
TGTGCCAGCAGACGGGTAGGGAGGGTCCACGAGCAGTACTTC
CASRRVGRVHEQYF
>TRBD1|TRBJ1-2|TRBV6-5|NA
TGTGCCAGCAGTTACTCCCGGACAGGAGTTAACTATGGCTACACCTTC
CASSYSRTGVNYGYTF
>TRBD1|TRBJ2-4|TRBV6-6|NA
TGTGCCAGCAGGCGAACAGGGGCGGACATTCAGTACTTC
CASRRTGADIQYF
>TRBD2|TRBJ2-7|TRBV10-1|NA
TGCGCCAGCAGTGACCCCGGGACTAGCGGTAAGTACGAGCAGTACTTC
CASSDPGTSGKYEQYF
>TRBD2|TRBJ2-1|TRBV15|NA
TGTGCCACCAGCAGAGAGGCGCAACTACTAGCGGGTTCCTACAATGAGCAGTTCTTC
CATSREAQLLAGSYNEQFF
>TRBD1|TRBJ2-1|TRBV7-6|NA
TGTGCCAGCAGCTCGGGACAGGGGCGGTACAATGAGCAGTTCTTC
CASSSGQGRYNEQFF
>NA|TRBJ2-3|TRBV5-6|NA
TGTGCCAGCAGCTCCAGGGATTGGGGAGATACGCAGTATTTT
CASSSRDWGDTQYF
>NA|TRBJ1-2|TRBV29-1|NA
TGCAGCGTTGAAGGTCATGGCTACACCTTC
CSVEGHGYTF
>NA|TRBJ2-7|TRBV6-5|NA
TGTGCCAGCAGACCCGACCTATACCGATCCTACGAGCAGTACTTC
CASRPDLYRSYEQYF
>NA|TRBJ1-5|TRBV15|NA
TGTGCCACCAGCAGACGGTGGGGGCTAAATCAGCCCCAGCATTTT
CATSRRWGLNQPQHF
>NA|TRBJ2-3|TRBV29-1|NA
TGCAGCGTTGATGCAGTGGCAGATACGCAGTATTTT
CSVDAVADTQYF
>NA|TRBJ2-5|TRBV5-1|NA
TGCGCCAGCAGCTTGGCCTGGGCGGGAGAGACCCAGTACTTC
CASSLAWAGETQYF
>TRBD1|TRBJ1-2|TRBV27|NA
TGTGCCAGCAGTCCCTTCACAGGGGACCCCTCCTATGGCTACACCTTC
CASSPFTGDPSYGYTF
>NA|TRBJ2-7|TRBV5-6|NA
TGTGCCAGCAGCTCGTATCCGGGAAATCGGTACGAGCAGTACTTC
CASSSYPGNRYEQYF
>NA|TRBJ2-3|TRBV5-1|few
TGCGCCAGCAGCTTGGTTGCCGGCACAGATACGCAGTATTTT
CASSLVAGTDTQYF
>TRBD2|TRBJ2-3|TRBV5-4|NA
TGTGCCAGCAGCTGGGCTAGCGGGAGATTGGCAGATACGCAGTATTTT
CASSWASGRLADTQYF
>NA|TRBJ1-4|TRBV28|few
TGTGCCAGCAGTTTACTTATCGGAAAACTGTTTTTT
CASSLLIGKLFF
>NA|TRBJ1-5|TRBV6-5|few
TGTGCCAGCAGGGGGACGGGTAATCAGCCCCAGCATTTT
CASRGTGNQPQHF
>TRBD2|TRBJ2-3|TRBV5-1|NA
TGCGCCAGCAGCTTGGATTACCTACTAGCGGGGCGGATAAGTACGCAGTATTTT
CASSLDYLLAGRISTQYF
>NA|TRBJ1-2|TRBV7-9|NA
TGTGCCAGCAGCTTAGCGGGGGGCTATGGCTACACCTTC
CASSLAGGYGYTF
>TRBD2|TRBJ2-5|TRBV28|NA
TGTGCCAGCACCTATGGGACTAGGTCCCAGTACTTC
CASTYGTRSQYF
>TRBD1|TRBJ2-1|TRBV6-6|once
TGTGCCAGCAGCAAGACAGGGGACGCTTACAATGAGCAGTTCTTC
CASSKTGDAYNEQFF
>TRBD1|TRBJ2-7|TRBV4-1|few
TGCGCCAGCAGCCAATCAGTCCTGAGGGACAGCTCCTACGAGCAGTACTTC
CASSQSVLRDSSYEQYF
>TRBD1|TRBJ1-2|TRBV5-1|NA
TGCGCCAGCAGCGGGGACAGCGCCCCGATCTATGGCTACACCTTC
CASSGDSAPIYGYTF
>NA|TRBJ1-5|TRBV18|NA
TGTGCCAGCTCACCACCGGGTGCGGGGAACAGCAATCAGCCCCAGCATTTT
CASSPPGAGNSNQPQHF
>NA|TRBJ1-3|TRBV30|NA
TGTGCCTGGAGCCAGACACTAGGGAGAATCTCTGGAAACACCATATATTTT
CAWSQTLGRISGNTIYF
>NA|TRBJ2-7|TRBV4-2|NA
TGTGCCAGCAGCCAAGATGGCAGGGCCTACGAGCAGTACTTC
CASSQDGRAYEQYF
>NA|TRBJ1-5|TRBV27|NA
TGTGCCAGCAGTTTATCCATCAATCAGCCCCAGCATTTT
CASSLSINQPQHF
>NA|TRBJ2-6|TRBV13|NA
TGTGCCAGCAGCTTGGACGTTTCGCGGTCCAACGTCCTGACTTTC
CASSLDVSRSNVLTF
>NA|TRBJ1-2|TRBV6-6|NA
TGTGCCAGCAGTTACACACAGTCACCGGCTGGCTATGGCTACACCTTC
CASSYTQSPAGYGYTF
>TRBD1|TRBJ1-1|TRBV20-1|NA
TGCAGTGCTCGGACAGGGTCTGAAGCTTTCTTT
CSARTGSEAFF
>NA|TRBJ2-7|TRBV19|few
TGTGCCAGTAGTATTGAGCTCAACCACTACGAGCAGTACTTC
CASSIELNHYEQYF
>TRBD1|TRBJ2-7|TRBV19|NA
TGTGCCAGTAGTACACAACAGGGGGCGATCGAGCAGTACTTC
CASSTQQGAIEQYF
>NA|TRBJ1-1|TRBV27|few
TGTGCCAGCAGTTTATCAGACTACACTGAAGCTTTCTTT
CASSLSDYTEAFF
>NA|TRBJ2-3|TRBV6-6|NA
TGTGCCAGCAGTTACTCGATTCTGTCTAGCACAGATACGCAGTATTTT
CASSYSILSSTDTQYF
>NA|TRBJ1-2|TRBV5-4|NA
TGTGCCAGCAGCGCAGCGACAGATGATGCTAACTATGGCTACACCTTC
CASSAATDDANYGYTF
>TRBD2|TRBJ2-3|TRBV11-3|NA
TGTGCCAGCAGCTTACGGCGAGCTAGCGGGAGGACAGATACGCAGTATTTT
CASSLRRASGRTDTQYF
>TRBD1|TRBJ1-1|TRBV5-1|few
TGCGCCAGCAGCTTGGCTGGACAGGCAGAATTGGGGGCTTTCTTT
CASSLAGQAELGAFF
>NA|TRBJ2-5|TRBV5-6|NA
TGTGCCAGCAGCTTGGGGGCAGGGGAAGAGACCCAGTACTTC
CASSLGAGEETQYF
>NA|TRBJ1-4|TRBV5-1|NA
TGCGCCAGCAGCGGGGTCCTTGATGAAAAACTGTTTTTT
CASSGVLDEKLFF
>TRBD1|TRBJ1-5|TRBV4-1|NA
TGCGCCAGCGCGACAGGGAACAATCAGCCCCAGCATTTT
CASATGNNQPQHF
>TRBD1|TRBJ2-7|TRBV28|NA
TGTGCCAGCAGTTTCTCGGACAGGCCCAGGCAGTACTTC
CASSFSDRPRQYF
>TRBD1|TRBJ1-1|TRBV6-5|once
TGTGCCAGCACTCCGGCAGGGGGCGTCTTTGAAGCTTTCTTT
CASTPAGGVFEAFF
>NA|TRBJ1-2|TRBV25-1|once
TGTGCCAGCAGTGAAATGGCCGGTAACTATGGCTACACCTTC
CASSEMAGNYGYTF